A selection of T cell receptor beta chains follows, all from one sample in a study of T-cell reconstitution after alpha-beta-depleted transplantation in children. TCRdb re-analysed the PCR reads in MiXCR, keeping a single row per CDR3 protein. The data hold roughly 100,000 distinct CDR3 sequences, with approximately 8% observed a single time. The sequencing used PBMCs, collected before TCRalphabeta/CD19-depleted stem cell transplant. These receptors originate from a boy aged 2 to 10 with acute lymphoblastic leukemia, due to receive a stem cell transplant. The CDR3 runs from the conserved cysteine through the conserved F or W. A D gene is named only where the DNA matches it firmly. A clone size is listed for some rows: how often the clone was seen (once, few, many), or a class if it is expanded.

TRBJ2-7 TRBV20-1 many - TGCAGTGCTAGGCTGGCGGGGACCTACGAGCAGTACTTC CSARLAGTYEQYF
TRBJ2-3 TRBV4-1 - - TGCGCCAGCAGCCACCCCTCCCAGGCTCGCACAGATACGCAGTATTTT CASSHPSQARTDTQYF
TRBJ2-7 TRBV11-2 few TRBD2 TGTGCCAGCAGCCTGGCTGGGGTAGCGGGGGGCCCCTACGCCTCCTACGAGCAGTACTTC CASSLAGVAGGPYASYEQYF
TRBJ2-1 TRBV11-2 many TRBD2 TGTGCCAGCAGCTTAAGCGGGGGGGCGAATGAGCAGTTCTTC CASSLSGGANEQFF
TRBJ2-1 TRBV9 - TRBD2 TGTGCCAGCAGCGTAGAAACTAGCGGGGTGAGGGAGCAGTTCTTC CASSVETSGVREQFF
TRBJ1-2 TRBV6-5 - TRBD1 TGTGCCAGCAGCAGACCAGGGGGGCGCTACACCTTC CASSRPGGRYTF
TRBJ2-5 TRBV11-3 few TRBD1 TGTGCCAGCAGCTTTGGACCGGGACAGGGGCAAGAGACCCAGTACTTC CASSFGPGQGQETQYF
TRBJ1-1 TRBV4-2 many - TGTGCCAGCAGCCAGTCACAGGGTTACACTGAAGCTTTCTTT CASSQSQGYTEAFF
TRBJ1-1 TRBV2 many TRBD1 TGTGCCAGCAGTGACAGGGGGCGCAGGGCTTTCTTT CASSDRGRRAFF
TRBJ2-7 TRBV20-1 many - TGCAGTGCTAGAACAGCTTACGAGCAGTACTTC CSARTAYEQYF
TRBJ1-2 TRBV13 - - TGTGCCAGCGCTGGTGGGGGGAACTATGGCTACACCTTC CASAGGGNYGYTF
TRBJ1-1 TRBV19 few - TGTGCCAGTAGTATCCAGGGCACTGAAGCTTTCTTT CASSIQGTEAFF
TRBJ2-1 TRBV20-1 many TRBD1 TGCAGTGCCGGGACAGCGACCTACAATGAGCAGTTCTTC CSAGTATYNEQFF
TRBJ2-6 TRBV4-3 - - TGCGCCAGCAGCCAGGAGTCAGGCTCTGGGGCCAACGTCCTGACTTTC CASSQESGSGANVLTF
TRBJ1-1 TRBV10-3 few - TGTGCCATCACTCTTGGGGGGCCGAACACTGAAGCTTTCTTT CAITLGGPNTEAFF
TRBJ1-5 TRBV7-8 - - TGTGCCAGCAGCTTAGGTGGAGGGGGGTCTCAGGGTCAGCCCCAGCATTTT CASSLGGGGSQGQPQHF
TRBJ2-7 TRBV6-5 few - TGTGCCAGCAGTTCCAGCCTCTCTACCGCCTACGAGCAGTACTTC CASSSSLSTAYEQYF
TRBJ2-6 TRBV7-3 - TRBD1 TGTGCCAGCAGCTCCTTGGCACAGGGGAAGGGTGGGGCCAACGTCCTGACTTTC CASSSLAQGKGGANVLTF
TRBJ2-5 TRBV5-1 many - TGCGCCAGTTCATCCCGGGTAGAGACCCAGTACTTC CASSSRVETQYF
TRBJ2-1 TRBV7-9 many TRBD1 TGTGCCAGCAGCCGCCAGGGGGCCGAAAGGAACAATGAGCAGTTCTTC CASSRQGAERNNEQFF
TRBJ1-2 TRBV12-3/TRBV12-4 - - TGTGCCAGCAGTTTAGAAGGGGTAGACTATGGCTACACCTTC CASSLEGVDYGYTF
TRBJ2-5 TRBV20-1 many - TGCAGTGCTAGCGACGGGCCGCAGGGGGAGACCCAGTACTTC CSASDGPQGETQYF
TRBJ2-7 TRBV18 few - TGTGCCAGCTCACCGGTTGAGGCAGGGCCCTACGAGCAGTACTTC CASSPVEAGPYEQYF
TRBJ2-1 TRBV24-1 - - TGTGCCACCAGCCCCTGGAGGGGGACAGCTACGGGGGAGCAGTTCTTC CATSPWRGTATGEQFF